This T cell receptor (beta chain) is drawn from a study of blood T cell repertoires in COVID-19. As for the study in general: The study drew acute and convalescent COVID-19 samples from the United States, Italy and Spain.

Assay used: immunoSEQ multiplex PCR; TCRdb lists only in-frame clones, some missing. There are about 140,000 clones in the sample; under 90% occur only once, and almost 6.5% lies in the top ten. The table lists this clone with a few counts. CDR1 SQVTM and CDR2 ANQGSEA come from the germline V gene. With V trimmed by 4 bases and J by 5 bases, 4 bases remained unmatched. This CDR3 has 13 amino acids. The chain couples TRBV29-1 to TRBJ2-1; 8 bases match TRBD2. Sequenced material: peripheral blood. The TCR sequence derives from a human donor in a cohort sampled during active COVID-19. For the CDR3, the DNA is TGCAGCGTTGGAAGTAGCGGGGACAATGAGCAGTTCTTC. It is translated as CSVGSSGDNEQFF.